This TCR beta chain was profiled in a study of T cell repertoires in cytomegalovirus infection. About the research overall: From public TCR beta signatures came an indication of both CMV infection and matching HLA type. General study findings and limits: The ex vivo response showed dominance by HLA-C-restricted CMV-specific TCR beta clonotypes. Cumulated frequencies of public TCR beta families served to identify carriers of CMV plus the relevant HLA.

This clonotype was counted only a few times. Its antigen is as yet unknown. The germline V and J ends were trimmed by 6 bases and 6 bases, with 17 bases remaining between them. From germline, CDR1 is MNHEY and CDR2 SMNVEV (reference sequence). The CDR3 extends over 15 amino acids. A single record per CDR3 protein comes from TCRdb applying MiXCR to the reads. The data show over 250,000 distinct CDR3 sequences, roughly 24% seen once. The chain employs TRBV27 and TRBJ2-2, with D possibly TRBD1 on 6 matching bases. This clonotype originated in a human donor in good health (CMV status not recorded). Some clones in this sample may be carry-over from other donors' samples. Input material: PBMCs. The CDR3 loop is CASRPGQIGAGELFF. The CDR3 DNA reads TGTGCCAGCAGACCGGGACAAATTGGGGCCGGGGAGCTGTTTTTT.